This T cell receptor (beta chain) is drawn from a study of Ad26.COV2.S vaccination and SARS-CoV-2 variants. Comments on this clone: Its antigen is undetermined.

Some clones are missing from TCRdb's copy, which holds only in-frame ones; the method was immunoSEQ multiplex PCR. Of around 450,000 clones in the sample, around 90% were seen once. Study conclusions and caveats: Quantification of TCR breadth and depth may have yielded underestimates of total T cell responses.

This CDR3 comprises 16 residues. Specified treatment: roughly 20 received Ad26.COV2.S at low or high dose, single or two shots; about 5 received placebo; per-sample allocation not given. At day 63 after the first vaccine or placebo injection, samples were drawn. J is TRBJ2-1 and V is TRBV21-1; the table assigns TRBD2, which was not confirmed against the DNA. TRBV21-1 is reported as a pseudogene. The sequencing here drew on peripheral blood, taken in a trial of Ad26.COV2.S vaccine versus placebo. The source of this sequence is a person aged 18-65 years who received the Ad26.COV2.S COVID-19 vaccine or a placebo. The chain's CDR3 is CASSKEGALSYNEQFF. CDR3 bases: TGTGCCAGCAGCAAGGAGGGTGCCTTATCCTACAATGAGCAGTTCTTC.